This T cell receptor (beta chain) is from a study of cytotoxic CD8 clonotypes in ibrutinib-treated CLL. This CDR3 has 16 residues. The TCR beta libraries used about 2.2 micrograms of genomic DNA that came from cryopreserved PBMCs. The data were produced by immunoSEQ multiplex PCR, yet TCRdb's version contains in-frame clones alone and is incomplete. The table includes roughly 70,000 clones, about nine tenths detected once. General study findings and limits: The clonality rise at ibrutinib response reflected private clonotype expansion. Measured clonality at baseline was greater than in age-matched healthy donors and tracked with circulating CD8+ T-cell counts.

Turning to this clone: Its specificity is unknown.

This chain links TRBV21-1 with TRBJ2-4; no DNA check was done on the table's D call, TRBD2. TRBV21-1 counts as a pseudogene. The TCR was taken from a human donor with chronic lymphocytic leukemia. The material was PBMCs, obtained after 12 months of ibrutinib treatment. The CDR3 loop reads CASSATSTLAKNIQYF. The CDR3 nucleotides are TGTGCCAGCAGCGCGACTAGTACCTTAGCCAAAAACATTCAGTACTTC.